This TCR beta chain was sequenced for a study of blood T cell repertoires in COVID-19 (TCRdb year 2020). About the full investigation: The collaborator samples originated in the United States, Italy and Spain and spanned the acute and convalescent phases of COVID-19. The samples were drawn from two sources: the first 160 participants of the ongoing ImmuneRACE study, and over 950 subjects contributed by 6 global collaborators. Where available, HLA class I and class II types were taken from metadata supplied by the sample provider and were not determined by assay-based typing. Nearly every sample came with metadata listing a de-identified subject ID, COVID-19 status, age in years and sex. A freely available public database, intended as a resource for researchers studying the immune response to SARS-CoV-2, is where the repertoires were released. Subjects who had been exposed to COVID-19, were actively infected with it, or had recovered from it provided the deeply sampled blood TCRbeta repertoires that made up the dataset. The prospective study material was composed of cDNA or gDNA derived from T cells, B-cell-depleted T cells, or PBMCs. Study-wide findings and limitations: The quantity of clinical and demographic metadata differed by source and by participant and was supplied without curation.

TCRbeta CDR3 regions were amplified from genomic DNA by means of the immunoSEQ Assay, a bias-controlled multiplex PCR. Regarding the original processing steps: The number of nucleated cells in each sample was estimated by amplification of reference gene primers within the assay. Sequence reads were collapsed and filtered to measure the absolute abundance of every unique TCRbeta CDR3 rearrangement. Productive Simpson clonality was computed per sample as the square root of Simpson's diversity index over productive rearrangements. Not all clones reach the TCRdb copy of this immuneACCESS table, which keeps in-frame sequences only. Checked studies attribute under half of the gap to unresolved V genes and leave the rest unexplained. V, J and clone size are taken as reported in that table, and D and trimming were inferred from the DNA itself. The sample records just under 150,000 clones, around 87% of which are singletons. Clones ranked in the top ten supply around 8.3% of the sample.

Each collaborating institution followed its own protocols to collect whole blood in K2EDTA tubes. For TCRbeta analysis, collaborators shipped samples as frozen whole blood, isolated PBMCs, or DNA extracted from either of those sample types. The cysteine opens and the phenylalanine closes a CDR3 of 14 amino acids. The entry retains the CDR3 DNA only, 42 bases that are in frame from base 1. After removal of 6 bases from V and 12 bases from J, the junction retains 15 bases not matched to a gene. As encoded in the germline V gene (reference sequence), CDR1 is SGHNT while CDR2 is YYREEE. Worth noting for this clone: The antigen it recognizes is unknown. Within one base of it there is no much larger clone, and no base qualities were kept.

Sequenced: peripheral blood. The sequence came from a woman aged 45-60 years with active or convalescent COVID-19. The sequence is built from TRBV5-4 and TRBJ2-5; TRBD1 lines up with 9 middle nucleotides. CDR3 sequence: CASTADGTGRRKYF. The DNA reads TGTGCCAGCACCGCGGACGGGACAGGGCGGAGGAAGTACTTC.